What follows are 8 T cell receptor beta chains derived from one specimen sequenced in a study of T cells in Graves' hyperthyroidism and ophthalmopathy (dated by TCRdb to about 2019). The library was obtained by multiplex PCR. The data were produced on an Illumina HiSeq 2000. Amplification of TCR beta CDR3 regions was carried out from RNA transcripts. The first round of RT-PCR for the TCR CDR3 was performed with the HTBI primer set and the Qiagen OneStep RT-PCR kit. The public reads were quality trimmed at Q25 with fastp and then assembled into clones with MiXCR by TCRdb, keeping productive beta chains. Entries are consolidated by CDR3 protein sequence, retaining the most common genes and DNA. For this sample the table gives 300,000 to 450,000 distinct CDR3 sequences, of which about 13% were detected only once. The top ten hold around 20% of the sample. Sequenced material: blood. The receptors shown here come from a man younger than 40 with Graves' hyperthyroidism that later progressed to Graves' ophthalmopathy.

This clonotype was seen more than once but under ten times. The genes are TRBV19 and TRBJ1-1; D possibly corresponds to TRBD1 (5 bases). Per the germline V gene, CDR1 is LNHDA and CDR2 is SQIVND (reference sequence). This CDR3 has 14 amino acids. V shed 5 bases and J shed 1 base, with 11 bases lying between them. Here the CDR3 reads CASSSQTANTEAFF. The CDR3 DNA reads as TGTGCCAGTAGTTCCCAGACAGCGAACACTGAAGCTTTCTTT.

This clonotype was picked up many times. The chain joins TRBV27 to TRBJ1-2, with D unclear. Trimming took 0 bases from V and 8 from J, leaving 13 bases between them. The germline gives CDR1 MNHEY, CDR2 SMNVEV (reference sequence). The CDR3 contains 14 residues. CDR3 DNA sequence: TGTGCCAGCAGTTTATCGGGCAGACTTGAAGGCTACACCTTC. Its protein is CASSLSGRLEGYTF.

This clonotype was seen many times. This chain links TRBV5-1 with TRBJ2-7, with D perhaps assigned TRBD1 or TRBD2 (5 bases each). The CDR3 is 13 amino acids. V lost 0 bases and J 6 bases, leaving 10 bases between the germline ends. From germline, CDR1 is SGHRS and CDR2 YFSETQ. CDR3 residues: CASSLEAGTEQYF. The CDR3 DNA reads TGCGCCAGCAGCTTGGAAGCAGGGACCGAGCAGTACTTC.

J is TRBJ2-7 and V is TRBV5-5; D is undetermined. The CDR3 runs 13 residues. CDR1 is SGHKS, CDR2 YYEKEE, per germline (reference sequence). The germline V and J ends were trimmed by 4 bases and 2 bases, with 10 bases remaining between them. DNA of the CDR3: TGTGCCAGCAGCCCTCTCGGGCCCTACGAGCAGTACTTC. It encodes CASSPLGPYEQYF.

This clonotype was observed at least ten times. The genes are TRBV12-5 and TRBJ1-5; 9 bases are a match to TRBD1. The junction had 14 bases not matched to a gene; V was cut back by 1 base and J by 4 bases. The V gene's germline CDR1 is LGHNT and CDR2 FRNRAP. This CDR3 has 19 residues. The CDR3, as DNA: TGTGCTAGTGGTTTGGCCAAACCGGGACAGGGAATCGTAAATCAGCCCCAGCATTTT. Translated, it gives CASGLAKPGQGIVNQPQHF.

Ten or more counts support this clonotype. The chain couples TRBV5-5 to TRBJ2-1, with 8 bases fitting TRBD2. The V gene's germline CDR1 is SGHKS and CDR2 YYEKEE (reference sequence). The J segment lost 9 bases and the V segment lost 2 bases, leaving 7 bases of the junction unmatched. The CDR3 sequence is 14 residues long. The CDR3 nucleotides are TGTGCCAGCAGCTTCGGGGGGGCACGCGCTGAGCAGTTCTTC. Its protein is CASSFGGARAEQFF.

The chain carries TRBV18 and TRBJ2-5; 10 nucleotides align to TRBD2. The CDR3 contains 16 residues. Trimming took 2 bases from V and 0 from J; bases not matched to a gene: 3. Per the germline V gene, CDR1 is KGHSH and CDR2 is LQKENI. CDR3 amino acids: CASSPALAGDQETQYF. The CDR3 DNA is TGTGCCAGCTCACCAGCCCTAGCGGGGGACCAAGAGACCCAGTACTTC.

This clonotype was recorded a few times. The V call is TRBV2, the J call TRBJ2-7; D is uncertain. V was clipped by 3 bases and J by 3 bases, with 9 bases between them. The CDR3 is made up of 13 amino acids. CDR1 and CDR2 (germline): SNHLY, FYNNEI. The CDR3 loop is CASSEGTFYEQYF. CDR3 sequence (DNA): TGTGCCAGCAGTGAGGGCACTTTCTACGAGCAGTACTTC.